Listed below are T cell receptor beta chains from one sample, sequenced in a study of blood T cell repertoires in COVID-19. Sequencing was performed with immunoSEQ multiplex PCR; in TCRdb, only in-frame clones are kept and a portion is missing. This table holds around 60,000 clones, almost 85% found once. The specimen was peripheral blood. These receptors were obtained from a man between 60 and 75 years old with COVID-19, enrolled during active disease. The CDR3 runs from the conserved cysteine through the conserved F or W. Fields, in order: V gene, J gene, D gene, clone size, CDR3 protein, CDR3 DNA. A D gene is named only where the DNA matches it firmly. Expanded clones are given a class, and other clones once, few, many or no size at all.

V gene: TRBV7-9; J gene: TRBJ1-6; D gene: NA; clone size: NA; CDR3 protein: CASSTTNSGIPGGSLHF; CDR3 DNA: TGTGCCAGCAGCACGACCAACTCAGGGATACCCGGGGGGTCCCTCCACTTT
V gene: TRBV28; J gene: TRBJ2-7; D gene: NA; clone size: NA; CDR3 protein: CASSSRHYEQYF; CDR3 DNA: TGTGCCAGCAGTTCCCGACACTACGAGCAGTACTTC
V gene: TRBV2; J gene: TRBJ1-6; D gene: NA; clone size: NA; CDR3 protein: CASSEAQKRSNSPLHF; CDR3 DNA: TGTGCCAGCAGTGAAGCGCAAAAGCGGAGCAATTCACCCCTCCACTTT
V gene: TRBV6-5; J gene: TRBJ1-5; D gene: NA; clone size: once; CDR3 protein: CASSTRQGGNQPQHF; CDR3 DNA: TGTGCCAGCAGTACAAGGCAGGGTGGCAATCAGCCCCAGCATTTT
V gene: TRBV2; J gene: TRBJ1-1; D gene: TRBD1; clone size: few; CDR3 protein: CASRGQGEGEAFF; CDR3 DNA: TGTGCCAGCCGGGGACAGGGTGAGGGTGAAGCTTTCTTT
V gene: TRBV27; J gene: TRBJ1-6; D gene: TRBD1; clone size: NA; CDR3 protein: CASSYSTGRNSPLHF; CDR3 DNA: TGTGCCAGCAGTTACTCGACAGGGAGAAATTCACCCCTCCACTTT
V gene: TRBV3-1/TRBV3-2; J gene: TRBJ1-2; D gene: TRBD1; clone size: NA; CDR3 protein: CASSQAGGGGYGYTF; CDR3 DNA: TGTGCCAGCAGCCAAGCGGGAGGGGGCGGCTATGGCTACACCTTC
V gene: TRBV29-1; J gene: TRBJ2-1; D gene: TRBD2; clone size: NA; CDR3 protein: CSVEPLAGGINEQFF; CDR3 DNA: TGCAGCGTTGAACCCCTAGCGGGGGGGATAAATGAGCAGTTCTTC
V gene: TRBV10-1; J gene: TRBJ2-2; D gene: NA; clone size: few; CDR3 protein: CASSRDSGGVTGELFF; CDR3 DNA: TGCGCCAGCAGTAGGGATAGCGGAGGGGTCACCGGGGAGCTGTTTTTT
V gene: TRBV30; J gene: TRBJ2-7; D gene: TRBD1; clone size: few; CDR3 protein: CAWTRQGLPYEQYF; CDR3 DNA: TGTGCCTGGACTAGACAGGGTTTGCCCTACGAGCAGTACTTC
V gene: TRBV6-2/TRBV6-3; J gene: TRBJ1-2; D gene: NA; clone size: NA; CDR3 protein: CASSYSEEGYGYTF; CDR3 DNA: TGTGCCAGCAGTTACAGTGAGGAGGGCTATGGCTACACCTTC
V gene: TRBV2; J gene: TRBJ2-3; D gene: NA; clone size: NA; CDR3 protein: CASSEWAITDTQYF; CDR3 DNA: TGTGCCAGCAGTGAATGGGCTATCACAGATACGCAGTATTTT
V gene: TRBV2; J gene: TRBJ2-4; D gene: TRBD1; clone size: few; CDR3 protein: CASSALGRGSQNIQYF; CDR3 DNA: TGTGCCAGCAGTGCTCTAGGCAGGGGGTCCCAAAACATTCAGTACTTC
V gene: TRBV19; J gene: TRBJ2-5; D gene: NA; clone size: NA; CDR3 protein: CASTSREESTQYF; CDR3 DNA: TGTGCCAGTACTTCACGTGAGGAGTCGACCCAGTACTTC
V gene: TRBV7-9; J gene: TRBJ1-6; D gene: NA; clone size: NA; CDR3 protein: CASNQQLDNSPLHF; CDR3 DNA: TGTGCCAGCAACCAACAGCTCGATAATTCACCCCTCCACTTT
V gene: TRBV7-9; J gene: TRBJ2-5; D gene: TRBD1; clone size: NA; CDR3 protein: CASSLDQDRGRETQYF; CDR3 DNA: TGTGCCAGCAGCTTGGACCAAGACAGGGGGAGAGAGACCCAGTACTTC
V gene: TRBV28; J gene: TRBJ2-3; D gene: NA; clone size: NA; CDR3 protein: CASSSTRILTDTQYF; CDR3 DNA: TGTGCCAGCAGTTCGACTAGAATCCTCACAGATACGCAGTATTTT
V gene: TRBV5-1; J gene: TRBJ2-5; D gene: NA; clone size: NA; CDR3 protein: CASSPGTGQETQYF; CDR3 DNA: TGCGCCAGCAGTCCGGGAACCGGCCAAGAGACCCAGTACTTC
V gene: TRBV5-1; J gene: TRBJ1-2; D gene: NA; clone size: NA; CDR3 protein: CASSLEVGGGGYTF; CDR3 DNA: TGCGCCAGCAGCTTGGAGGTGGGAGGAGGCGGCTACACCTTC
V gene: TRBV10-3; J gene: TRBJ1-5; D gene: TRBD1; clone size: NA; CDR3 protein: CAIGRDRGSNQPQHF; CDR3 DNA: TGTGCCATCGGGAGGGACAGGGGTAGCAATCAGCCCCAGCATTTT